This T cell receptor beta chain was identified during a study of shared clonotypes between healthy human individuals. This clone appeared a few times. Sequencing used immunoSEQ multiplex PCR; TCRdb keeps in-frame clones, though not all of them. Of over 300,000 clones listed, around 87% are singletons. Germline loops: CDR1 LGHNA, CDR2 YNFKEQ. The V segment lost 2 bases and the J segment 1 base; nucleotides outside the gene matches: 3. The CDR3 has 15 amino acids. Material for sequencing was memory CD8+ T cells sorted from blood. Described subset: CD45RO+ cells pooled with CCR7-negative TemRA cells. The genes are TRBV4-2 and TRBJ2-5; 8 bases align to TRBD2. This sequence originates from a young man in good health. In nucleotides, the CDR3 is TGTGCCAGCAGCCAACAAGCGGGGGCCCAAGAGACCCAGTACTTC. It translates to CASSQQAGAQETQYF.